This T cell receptor (beta chain) was retrieved from a study of blood T cell repertoires in COVID-19. Repertoires were generated with immunoSEQ multiplex PCR, while TCRdb's copy carries only in-frame clones and drops some. The sample lists 40,000 to 45,000 clones, 92% occurring once. Sequenced sample: peripheral blood. This TCR was sampled from a human donor in a cohort sampled during active COVID-19.

CDR3 DNA: TGTGCCAGCAGTACGGACAGGGAAGGGTACGAGCAGTACTTC. Its translation: CASSTDREGYEQYF. The J gene is TRBJ2-7, the V gene TRBV27; 8 bases fit TRBD1. The CDR3 runs to 14 residues. J was trimmed by 4 bases and V by 5 bases; bases with no gene match: 7. The germline gives CDR1 MNHEY, CDR2 SMNVEV (reference sequence).